A single sample gave rise to the 5 T cell receptor beta chains below, sequenced in a study of blood T cell repertoires in COVID-19. Assay: immunoSEQ multiplex PCR; the TCRdb copy retains only in-frame clones and omits some. In the table there are 290,000 or so clones, more than 75% of which are singletons. Sequencing input: PBMCs or T cells enriched from blood (not recorded which). The receptors shown here come from a woman aged 18-29 years who had recovered from COVID-19.

The chain combines TRBV7-8 with TRBJ2-5, with 11 positions matching TRBD2. CDR1 is SGHVS, CDR2 FQNEAQ, per germline. The CDR3 is made up of 18 amino acids. The J segment lost 2 bases and the V segment lost 5 bases, leaving 13 bases of the junction unmatched. CDR3 protein: CASSKSLAGGYPQETQYF. The CDR3 DNA reads as TGTGCCAGCAGCAAAAGCCTAGCGGGGGGATATCCACAAGAGACCCAGTACTTC.

This clone showed up just a few times. J is TRBJ1-1 and V is TRBV5-5; a weak D match, TRBD1 (5 bases). The V end lost 4 bases, the J end lost 1 base, and 11 bases lay between the germline ends. CDR3 length: 14 residues. Germline CDR1 and CDR2: SGHKS and YYEKEE (reference sequence). The CDR3 protein is CASSAGHQNTEAFF. Written as DNA, the CDR3 is TGTGCCAGCAGCGCCGGACACCAGAACACTGAAGCTTTCTTT.

This chain links TRBV2 with TRBJ1-6; D remains unclear. Germline V gene data show CDR1 as SNHLY and CDR2 as FYNNEI. The CDR3 covers 17 residues. Trimming took 1 base from V and 0 from J, leaving 10 bases between them. The CDR3 is CASSEVGGSSYNSPLHF. The CDR3 DNA reads TGTGCCAGCAGTGAAGTCGGCGGGAGCTCCTATAATTCACCCCTCCACTTT.

The chain couples TRBV6-5 to TRBJ1-1; TRBD1 might be the D (6 bases). This CDR3 has 15 residues. The V gene's germline CDR1 is MNHEY and CDR2 SVGAGI. Trimming left V 2 bases short and J 0 bases short, with 10 bases between. The CDR3 bases are TGTGCCAGCAGTTACCGGACAGAAGTGAACACTGAAGCTTTCTTT. Translated, it gives CASSYRTEVNTEAFF.

The CDR3 sequence is CASSRKRQGVDSGNTIYF. Here the CDR3 DNA reads TGTGCCAGCAGCCGAAAAAGACAGGGGGTGGATTCTGGAAACACCATATATTTT. The chain joins TRBV3-1 (or the pseudogene TRBV3-2) to TRBJ1-3; 9 nucleotides line up with TRBD1. The germline CDR1 and CDR2 sequences are LGHDT and YNNKEL (reference sequence). This CDR3 has 18 residues. V gave up 4 bases and J gave up 1 base; unmatched junction bases: 11.